Listed below are T cell receptor beta chains from one sample, sequenced in a study of OX40 agonist ivuxolimab in advanced cancers. Using immunoSEQ multiplex PCR, the repertoire was profiled, and TCRdb retains in-frame clones only, with some absent. The table lists 98,000 or so clones, about 88% of them singletons, with under 0.4% in the top ten. Here the sequenced sample was CD4+ or CD8+ T cells sorted from blood, taken in a trial of the OX40 agonist ivuxolimab. The receptor set was obtained from an adult with an advanced solid tumor such as melanoma, head and neck, liver or kidney cancer. The CDR3 runs from the conserved cysteine through the conserved F or W. D genes are given only for firm matches. Not every row has a clone size; where given, it reads once, few, many or a size class.

TRBJ2-3 - 16 - TRBV27 TGTGCCAGCAGTTTTGAAGTCAGGGGCCCCACAGATACGCAGTATTTT CASSFEVRGPTDTQYF
TRBJ2-5 - 14 - TRBV4-3 TGCGCCAGCAGCCATCAGTACCTTGAAGAGACCCAGTACTTC CASSHQYLEETQYF
TRBJ1-4 - 16 - TRBV7-8 TGTGCCAGCAGCTTTCGAGAAAGTACAACTAATGAAAAACTGTTTTTT CASSFRESTTNEKLFF
TRBJ2-6 - 16 - TRBV5-1 TGCGCCAGCAGAGCGGAGGGCAACTCTGGGGCCAACGTCCTGACTTTC CASRAEGNSGANVLTF
TRBJ1-4 TRBD1 13 - TRBV6-1 TGTGCCAGCAACACAGGGGGTAATGAAAAACTGTTTTTT CASNTGGNEKLFF
TRBJ2-3 - 16 - TRBV5-1 TGCGCCAGCAGCTTGGTGGGTGGGGTGGGCACAGATACGCAGTATTTT CASSLVGGVGTDTQYF
TRBJ2-1 TRBD2 19 once TRBV4-2 TGTGCCAGCAGCCTGGGACTAGCGGGAAAGGGAAGCTCCTACAATGAGCAGTTCTTC CASSLGLAGKGSSYNEQFF
TRBJ1-4 - 14 - TRBV7-8 TGTGCCAGCAGCTTACAGGGAACTAATGAAAAACTGTTTTTT CASSLQGTNEKLFF
TRBJ2-7 TRBD2 17 - TRBV7-9 TGTGCCAGCAGCTTAGTGGCGGGGACTAGCGATACCTACGAGCAGTACTTC CASSLVAGTSDTYEQYF
TRBJ1-4 TRBD1 14 - TRBV6-6 TGTGCCAGCAGCTCCGGGACAGGGGGTGAAAAACTGTTTTTT CASSSGTGGEKLFF
TRBJ2-6 - 18 few TRBV7-6 TGTGCCAGCAGCCCCCAGCCTTACGTATTCTCTGGGGCCAACGTCCTGACTTTC CASSPQPYVFSGANVLTF
TRBJ1-2 - 17 - TRBV7-6 TGTGCCAGCAGCTTATACGGGTCCCAGTTTGGGGACTATGGCTACACCTTC CASSLYGSQFGDYGYTF
TRBJ2-5 TRBD1 16 - TRBV27 TGTGCCAGCAGTTCAGGACAGGGAAAGAGAGGGGAGACCCAGTACTTC CASSSGQGKRGETQYF
TRBJ2-1 TRBD2 13 - TRBV6-1 TGTGCCATCGGGACTAGCGGACTAAATGAGCAGTTCTTC CAIGTSGLNEQFF
TRBJ2-2 TRBD1 20 - TRBV4-1 TGCGCCAGCAGCCAAGATCAATCGGACAGGGTTTTCCCTAACACCGGGGAGCTGTTTTTT CASSQDQSDRVFPNTGELFF
TRBJ1-1 - 14 - TRBV11-2 TGTGCCAGCAGCTTAAATCGGTTGAACACTGAAGCTTTCTTT CASSLNRLNTEAFF